Listed below are T cell receptor beta chains from one sample, sequenced in a study of cytomegalovirus exposure and HLA in healthy donors. The repertoire was sequenced with immunoSEQ multiplex PCR; TCRdb's copy has only in-frame clones and lacks some. Among 120,000 or so clones listed, 75% to 85% were seen once. Material: PBMCs. All receptors come from a woman in her forties or fifties in good health and CMV-seropositive. The CDR3 runs from the conserved cysteine through the conserved F or W. A D gene is named only where the DNA matches it firmly. The listing skips clone size in some rows; elsewhere it reads once, few, many or a size class.

J: TRBJ1-3; D: NA; size: NA; V: TRBV7-9; DNA: TGTGCCAGCAGCTTAGAAACAGTTGGAAACACCATATATTTT; CDR3: CASSLETVGNTIYF
J: TRBJ2-7; D: NA; size: NA; V: TRBV7-8; DNA: TGTGCCAGCAGCTTACAAGCGGACTACGAGCAGTACTTC; CDR3: CASSLQADYEQYF
J: TRBJ1-1; D: TRBD1; size: NA; V: TRBV5-1; DNA: TGCGCCAGCAGCTTGGAGGGGACAGGGACCACTGAAGCTTTCTTT; CDR3: CASSLEGTGTTEAFF
J: TRBJ2-5; D: NA; size: NA; V: TRBV9; DNA: TGTGCCAGCAGCGTAGACAGGGATGAGACCCAGTACTTC; CDR3: CASSVDRDETQYF
J: TRBJ2-1; D: TRBD2; size: NA; V: TRBV7-9; DNA: TGTGCCAGCAGCCCAACCGGGACTAGTCTTGGTGAGCAGTTCTTC; CDR3: CASSPTGTSLGEQFF
J: TRBJ2-3; D: TRBD2; size: NA; V: TRBV29-1; DNA: TGCAGCACCCGACCCCGTCGGGAGGCAGATACGCAGTATTTT; CDR3: CSTRPRREADTQYF
J: TRBJ2-2; D: NA; size: few; V: TRBV25-1; DNA: TGTGCCAGCAGTCTGAACACCGGGGAGCTGTTTTTT; CDR3: CASSLNTGELFF
J: TRBJ2-5; D: TRBD2; size: NA; V: TRBV7-8; DNA: TGTGCCAGCACCCCCCGGGGGGGTTTTCTGGAGACCCAGTACTTC; CDR3: CASTPRGGFLETQYF
J: TRBJ2-5; D: TRBD1; size: few; V: TRBV2; DNA: TGTGCCAGCGGACAGGGGGAGACCCAGTACTTC; CDR3: CASGQGETQYF
J: TRBJ2-3; D: TRBD2; size: NA; V: TRBV30; DNA: TGTGCCTGGAGTGGACTAGCGGGAGTCGCAGATACGCAGTATTTT; CDR3: CAWSGLAGVADTQYF
J: TRBJ2-1; D: TRBD2; size: once; V: TRBV11-3; DNA: TGTGCCAGCAGCGAGAATAGGGGAGGGACCTACAATGAGCAGTTCTTC; CDR3: CASSENRGGTYNEQFF
J: TRBJ1-1; D: NA; size: NA; V: TRBV5-1; DNA: TGCGCCAGCAGCTTGGAAGGGAGGAACACTGAAGCTTTCTTT; CDR3: CASSLEGRNTEAFF
J: TRBJ1-2; D: NA; size: NA; V: TRBV14; DNA: TGTGCCAGCAGCCGCCTCCCGGGGGATGGCTACACCTTC; CDR3: CASSRLPGDGYTF
J: TRBJ2-7; D: NA; size: NA; V: TRBV6-1; DNA: TGTGCCAGCAGTGTCGGGAGCCTCTACGAGCAGTACTTC; CDR3: CASSVGSLYEQYF
J: TRBJ2-3; D: NA; size: NA; V: TRBV4-1; DNA: TGCGCCAGCAGCCAAGGACTAGTCAGGACAGATACGCAGTATTTT; CDR3: CASSQGLVRTDTQYF
J: TRBJ1-1; D: NA; size: NA; V: TRBV5-1; DNA: TGCGCCAGCTCCGAGACCCACAGGGTTGAAGCTTTCTTT; CDR3: CASSETHRVEAFF
J: TRBJ2-2; D: TRBD2; size: NA; V: TRBV2; DNA: TGTGCCAGCAGTGTCCAGCGGGGGGCCACCGGGGAGCTGTTTTTT; CDR3: CASSVQRGATGELFF
J: TRBJ1-1; D: NA; size: few; V: TRBV7-9; DNA: TGTGCCAGCAGCTCCGGTCAGGGTTTAGGGCGGCATGAAGCTTTCTTT; CDR3: CASSSGQGLGRHEAFF
J: TRBJ2-3; D: NA; size: NA; V: TRBV19; DNA: TGTGCCAGTAGGATGTACGACCGGGTCCTCACAGATACGCAGTATTTT; CDR3: CASRMYDRVLTDTQYF
J: TRBJ2-7; D: NA; size: NA; V: TRBV6-6; DNA: TGTGCCAGCAGCCACAGGGTCACTAGAACCTACGAGCAGTACTTC; CDR3: CASSHRVTRTYEQYF
J: TRBJ2-5; D: NA; size: NA; V: TRBV4-3; DNA: TGCGCCAGCAGCCAAGACAGACAAGAGACCCAGTACTTC; CDR3: CASSQDRQETQYF
J: TRBJ2-3; D: NA; size: once; V: TRBV5-4; DNA: TGTGCCAGCAGCTTCCGACAGTACACAGATACGCAGTATTTT; CDR3: CASSFRQYTDTQYF